This TCR beta chain was identified during a study of identical twins. General observations from the study: The abundant beta clonotypes from cord blood had fewer insertions, and memory repertoires had none of this.

Germline V gene data show CDR1 as DFQATT and CDR2 as SNEGSKA (reference sequence). With 3 bases removed from V and 5 bases from J, the gap between germline ends came to 18 bases. The CDR3 has 15 residues. This clonotype was counted a few times. Its antigen is currently unknown. MiXCR, run by TCRdb on the 5' RACE reads, gives a single entry per CDR3 protein. In the table there are 250,000 to 350,000 distinct CDR3 sequences, 8% to 9% of which are singletons. These data also formed part of another study, on yellow fever vaccine responses in identical twins.

This receptor was identified in a woman aged 18-29 years in good health. The sequenced sample consisted of memory (CD45RO+) T cells sorted from blood. The gene calls are TRBV20-1 and TRBJ2-3; D gene uncertain. In DNA, the CDR3 is TGCAGTGCTAGGATCTCTACCCCAACCGTAGATACGCAGTATTTT. The encoded protein is CSARISTPTVDTQYF.